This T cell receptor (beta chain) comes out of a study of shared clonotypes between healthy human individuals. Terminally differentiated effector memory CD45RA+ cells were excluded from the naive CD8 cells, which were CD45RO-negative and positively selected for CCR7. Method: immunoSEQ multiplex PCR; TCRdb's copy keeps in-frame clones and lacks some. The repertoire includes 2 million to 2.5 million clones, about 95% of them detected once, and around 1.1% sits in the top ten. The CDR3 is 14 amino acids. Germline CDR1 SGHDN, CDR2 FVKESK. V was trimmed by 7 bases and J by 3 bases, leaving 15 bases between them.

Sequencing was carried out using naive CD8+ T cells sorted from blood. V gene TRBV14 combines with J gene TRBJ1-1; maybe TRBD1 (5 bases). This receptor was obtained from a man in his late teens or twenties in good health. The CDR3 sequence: CASNLRGDYTEAFF. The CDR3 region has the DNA TGTGCCAGCAACCTCAGAGGGGATTACACTGAAGCTTTCTTT. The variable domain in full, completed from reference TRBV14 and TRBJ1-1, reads EAGVTQFPSHSVIEKGQTVTLRCDPISGHDNLYWYRRVMGKEIKFLLHFVKESKQDESGMPNNRFLAERTGGTYSTLKVQPAELEDSGVYFCASNLRGDYTEAFFGQGTRLTVV.